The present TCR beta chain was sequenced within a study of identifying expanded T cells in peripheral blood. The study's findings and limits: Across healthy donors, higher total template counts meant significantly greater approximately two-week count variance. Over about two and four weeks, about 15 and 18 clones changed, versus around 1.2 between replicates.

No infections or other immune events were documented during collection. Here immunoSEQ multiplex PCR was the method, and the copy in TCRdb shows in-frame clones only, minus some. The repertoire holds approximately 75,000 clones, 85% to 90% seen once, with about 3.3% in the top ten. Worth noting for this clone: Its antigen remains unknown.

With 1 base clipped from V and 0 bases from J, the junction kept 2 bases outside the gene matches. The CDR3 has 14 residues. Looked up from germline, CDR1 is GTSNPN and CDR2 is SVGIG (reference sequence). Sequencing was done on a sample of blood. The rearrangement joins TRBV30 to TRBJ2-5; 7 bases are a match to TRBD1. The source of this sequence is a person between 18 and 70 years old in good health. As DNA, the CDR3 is TGTGCCTGGAGTGCGGACAGGTACCAAGAGACCCAGTACTTC. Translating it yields CAWSADRYQETQYF.